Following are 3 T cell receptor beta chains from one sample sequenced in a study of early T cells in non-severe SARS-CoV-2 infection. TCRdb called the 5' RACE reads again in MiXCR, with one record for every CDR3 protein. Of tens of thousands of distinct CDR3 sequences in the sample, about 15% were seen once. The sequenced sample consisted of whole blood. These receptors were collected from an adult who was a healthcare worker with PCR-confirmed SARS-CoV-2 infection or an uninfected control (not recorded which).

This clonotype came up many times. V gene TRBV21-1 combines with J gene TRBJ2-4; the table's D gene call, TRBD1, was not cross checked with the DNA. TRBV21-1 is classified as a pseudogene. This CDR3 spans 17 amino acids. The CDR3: CASSKVRERESKNIQYF. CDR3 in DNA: TGTGCCAGCAGCAAAGTTCGGGAGAGGGAGAGCAAAAACATTCAGTACTTC.

CDR3 sequence reads: CASSDRGETQYF. The DNA of the CDR3 is TGTGCCAGCAGCGACAGGGGAGAGACCCAGTACTTC. The gene calls are TRBV12-3 or TRBV12-4 and TRBJ2-5; 8 bases agree with TRBD1. This CDR3 spans 12 amino acids. V lost 6 bases and J lost 4; bases outside the gene matches: 1.

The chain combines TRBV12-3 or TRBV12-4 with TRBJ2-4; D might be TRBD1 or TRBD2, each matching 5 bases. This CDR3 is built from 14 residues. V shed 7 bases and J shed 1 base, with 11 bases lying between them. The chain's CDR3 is CASNPWGAKNIQYF. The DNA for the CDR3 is TGTGCCAGCAATCCGTGGGGGGCCAAAAACATTCAGTACTTC.